These 21 T cell receptor beta chains share one sample of origin, sequenced in a study of OX40 agonist ivuxolimab in advanced cancers. Profiled with immunoSEQ multiplex PCR; TCRdb holds only in-frame clones, not every one. The table shows approximately 90,000 clones, with 70% to 90% occurring only once. Source: CD4+ or CD8+ T cells sorted from blood, taken in a trial of the OX40 agonist ivuxolimab. The receptors here all came from an adult with an advanced solid tumor such as melanoma, head and neck, liver or kidney cancer.

The chain is built from TRBV5-1 and TRBJ2-1; D is perhaps TRBD1 (6 bases). This CDR3 contains 17 residues. Germline CDR1 reads SGHRS; CDR2 reads YFSETQ. Trimming took 4 bases from V and 1 from J, leaving 18 bases between them. In DNA, the CDR3 is TGCGCCAGCAGCAAAACCCTTGGACAGTCATCCTACAATGAGCAGTTCTTC. Translated: CASSKTLGQSSYNEQFF.

The V and J genes are TRBV11-2 and TRBJ2-7; D ambiguous. Trimming stripped 7 bases from V and 3 bases from J, with 10 bases between. The CDR3 consists of 12 residues. Germline loops: CDR1 SGHAT, CDR2 FQNNGV. This chain's CDR3 is CASKLVGYEQYF. The CDR3 region has the DNA TGTGCCAGCAAGTTGGTGGGCTACGAGCAGTACTTC.

The sample holds a few counts of this clone. This sequence joins TRBV4-3 and TRBJ2-5; either TRBD1 or TRBD2 may fit D (5 bases each). Looked up from germline, CDR1 is LGHNA and CDR2 is YSLEER. The CDR3 has 14 amino acids. V gave up 0 bases and J gave up 5 bases, with 10 bases separating them. CDR3 amino acids: CASSQDLWGETQYF. The CDR3 region has the DNA TGCGCCAGCAGCCAAGATTTGTGGGGGGAGACCCAGTACTTC.

On this clone itself: At one end the junction does not follow the germline gene, possibly because of a read error. The chain joins TRBV18 to TRBJ2-7; D ambiguous. Germline V gene sequence: CDR1 KGHSH, CDR2 LQKENI. This CDR3 has 16 amino acids. CDR3 region: CASSSPRGRDPYEQYF. As DNA, the CDR3 is TGTGCCAGCTCATCACCCCGAGGAAGGGATCCCTACGAGCAGTACTTC.

This rearrangement joins TRBV14 to TRBJ1-1; no definite D call. The CDR3 spans 14 residues. The germline V gene has CDR1 SGHDN and CDR2 FVKESK. The V end was cut by 2 bases, the J end by 6 bases, with 13 bases between. The CDR3 region has the DNA TGTGCCAGCAGCCAAAGAGAGAGTCGCTCTGAAGCTTTCTTT. This gives the protein CASSQRESRSEAFF.

The chain combines TRBV5-1 with TRBJ2-3; 8 bases line up with TRBD2. The V gene end was trimmed by 3 bases and the J gene end by 0 bases; junction bases not matched to a gene: 3. CDR3 length: 15 residues. Germline V CDR1 and CDR2: SGHRS, YFSETQ. CDR3 bases: TGCGCCAGCAGCTACGGACTAGCAAGCACAGATACGCAGTATTTT. This codes for CASSYGLASTDTQYF.

J is TRBJ2-2 and V is TRBV11-1; 7 bases map to TRBD2. The J segment lost 0 bases and the V segment lost 2 bases, leaving 3 bases of the junction unmatched. The CDR3 spans 16 residues. Germline CDR1 SGHAT, CDR2 FQDESV (reference sequence). The CDR3 nucleotides read TGTGCCAGCAGCTTAATCAGCGGGGCGAACACCGGGGAGCTGTTTTTT. Its translation: CASSLISGANTGELFF.

J is TRBJ1-2 and V is TRBV19; D may be TRBD1 (6 bases). V was shortened by 6 bases and J by 5 bases, with 16 bases between the two germline ends. The CDR3 has 14 residues. Germline lookup yields CDR1 LNHDA and CDR2 SQIVND (reference sequence). CDR3 sequence (DNA): TGTGCCAGTAGCCCGGACAGAGAAGAGTATGGCTACACCTTC. This gives the protein CASSPDREEYGYTF.

The gene calls are TRBV7-2 and TRBJ2-5, with D maybe TRBD2 (5 bases). The CDR3 covers 13 residues. Germline lookup yields CDR1 SGHTA and CDR2 FQGNSA. V was shortened by 1 base and J by 5 bases, with 8 bases between the two germline ends. This CDR3 reads CASSLDGGETQYF. Here the CDR3 DNA reads TGTGCCAGCAGCTTAGATGGCGGGGAGACCCAGTACTTC.

The chain has TRBV7-2 and TRBJ1-2; maybe TRBD1 (5 bases). Germline V gene sequence: CDR1 SGHTA, CDR2 FQGNSA. The CDR3 is 13 residues long. Trimming removed 5 bases from V and 4 bases from J, with 11 bases in between. The chain's CDR3 is CASSPGIGYGYTF. CDR3 coding DNA: TGTGCCAGCAGCCCAGGGATTGGCTATGGCTACACCTTC.

This clone has only one observation. This chain links TRBV6-1 with TRBJ2-7; 15 bases match TRBD2. V lost 0 bases and J lost 5; bases outside the gene matches: 8. The CDR3 covers 18 residues. From germline, CDR1 is MNHNS and CDR2 SASEGT. CDR3 DNA sequence: TGTGCCAGCAGTGAAGCCCCTCCGGGACTAGCGGGAGGTGACGAGCAGTACTTC. Encoded protein: CASSEAPPGLAGGDEQYF.

This clone was recorded many times. J is TRBJ2-2 and V is TRBV18; TRBD2 agrees at 13 bases. The V and J ends lost 2 bases and 5 bases, in that order; junction bases with no gene match: 2. Germline CDR1 reads KGHSH; CDR2 reads LQKENI. The CDR3 has 16 amino acids. This CDR3 is CASSPLGLAGTGELFF. The CDR3 DNA sequence: TGTGCCAGCTCACCATTGGGACTAGCGGGGACCGGGGAGCTGTTTTTT.

The chain combines TRBV28 with TRBJ1-5, with D tentatively TRBD1 (5 bases). V gave up 6 bases and J gave up 0 bases, with 21 bases separating them. The germline gives CDR1 MDHEN, CDR2 SYDVKM. CDR3 length: 18 amino acids. The CDR3 nucleotides read TGTGCCAGCAGGCCTCGGTCGGGGCCAGGATATAGCAATCAGCCCCAGCATTTT. Its protein product is CASRPRSGPGYSNQPQHF.

V gene TRBV6-6 combines with J gene TRBJ2-1; 9 nucleotides match TRBD1. Germline V CDR1 and CDR2: MNHNY, SVGAGI (reference sequence). The CDR3 consists of 13 residues. V shed 7 bases, J shed 8 bases, and the junction held 6 bases outside the gene matches. The CDR3, as DNA: TGTGCCAGCACCTTAAACAGGGGGCATGAGCAGTTCTTC. Its translation: CASTLNRGHEQFF.

This chain connects TRBV5-1 to TRBJ2-7; TRBD2 matches at 8 bases. V lost 2 bases and J lost 7; bases outside the gene matches: 11. Germline loops: CDR1 SGHRS, CDR2 YFSETQ. The length of the CDR3 is 15 residues. The CDR3 reads CASSLVDGRAGEQYF. The CDR3 coding sequence is TGCGCCAGCAGCTTAGTAGACGGGAGGGCTGGAGAGCAGTACTTC.

This clone was observed a few times. V is TRBV27 and J is TRBJ2-6; 9 bases agree with TRBD1. CDR3 length equals 16 residues. The germline gives CDR1 MNHEY, CDR2 SMNVEV (reference sequence). The junction had 7 bases not matched to a gene; V was cut back by 8 bases and J by 2 bases. CDR3 protein: CASGQGNAAGANVLTF. CDR3 sequence (DNA): TGTGCCAGCGGACAGGGGAACGCTGCTGGGGCCAACGTCCTGACTTTC. Filled out from reference TRBV27 and TRBJ2-6, the complete variable domain reads EAQVTQNPRYLITVTGKKLTVTCSQNMNHEYMSWYRQDPGLGLRQIYYSMNVEVTDKGDVPEGYKVSRKEKRNFPLILESPSPNQTSLYFCASGQGNAAGANVLTFGAGSRLTVL.

The chain has TRBV30 and TRBJ2-1; 10 bases are a match to TRBD2. The CDR3 runs to 17 residues. Per the germline V gene, CDR1 is GTSNPN and CDR2 is SVGIG (reference sequence). V was clipped by 3 bases and J by 6 bases; unmatched bases: 14. The CDR3 bases are TGTGCCTGGAGCTTCCTAGCGGGAGCTCTTCGGGTCAATGAGCAGTTCTTC. It yields the protein CAWSFLAGALRVNEQFF.

With respect to this clone: The junction and the germline gene differ at one end; a read error may be behind it. As DNA, the CDR3 is TGTGCCAGCAGTTTAGGGAGACTTTTGGTTCCTAACACCGGGGAGCTGTTTTTT. Translation: CASSLGRLLVPNTGELFF. The chain is built from TRBV7-2 and TRBJ2-2; D is possibly TRBD2 (5 bases). There are 18 residues in the CDR3. Germline lookup yields CDR1 SGHTA and CDR2 FQGNSA. The full variable domain, in which reference TRBV7-2 and TRBJ2-2 provide the parts outside the CDR3, is GAGVSQSPSNKVTEKGKDVELRCDPISGHTALYWYRQSLGQGLEFLIYFQGNSAPDKSGLPSDRFSAERTGGSVSTLTIQRTQQEDSAVYLCASSLGRLLVPNTGELFFGEGSRLTVL.

This clone has only one observation. The chain uses TRBV30 and TRBJ2-1, with D possibly being TRBD2 (6 bases). The CDR3 loop spans 14 amino acids. Per the germline V gene, CDR1 is GTSNPN and CDR2 is SVGIG (reference sequence). Trimming removed 5 bases from V and 0 bases from J, with 11 bases in between. The CDR3 DNA sequence: TGTGCCTGGGGGGACTTAAGCTCCTACAATGAGCAGTTCTTC. Translated, it gives CAWGDLSSYNEQFF.

The chain couples TRBV30 to TRBJ1-2; a possible D gene is TRBD1 (5 bases). Looked up from germline, CDR1 is GTSNPN and CDR2 is SVGIG (reference sequence). The V end lost 8 bases, the J end lost 7 bases, and 14 bases lay between the germline ends. The length of the CDR3 is 11 residues. This CDR3 is CAQGPGGGYTF. CDR3 DNA: TGTGCCCAGGGACCGGGGGGTGGCTACACCTTC.

The CDR3 protein is CASSGRTGAYGYTF. In DNA, the CDR3 is TGTGCCAGCAGCGGACGGACAGGGGCCTATGGCTACACCTTC. The gene calls are TRBV7-2 and TRBJ1-2; 9 nucleotides align to TRBD1. The V gene's germline CDR1 is SGHTA and CDR2 FQGNSA. The CDR3 has 14 residues. V lost 5 bases to trimming and J lost 4 bases; unmatched junction nucleotides: 5. The full variable domain, rest sourced from reference TRBV7-2 and TRBJ1-2, is GAGVSQSPSNKVTEKGKDVELRCDPISGHTALYWYRQSLGQGLEFLIYFQGNSAPDKSGLPSDRFSAERTGGSVSTLTIQRTQQEDSAVYLCASSGRTGAYGYTFGSGTRLTVV.